Shown below are 21 T cell receptor beta chains from a single sample sequenced in a study of spatial heterogeneity in lung cancer. From the 5' RACE reads, TCRdb called clonotypes with MiXCR, one entry per CDR3 protein. Of about 41,000 distinct CDR3 sequences listed, over 9.5% were seen once; the top ten hold 17%. Time point specified: blood at routine non-recurrence follow-up after resection. The input for sequencing was PBMCs, taken at follow-up. The origin of the receptors is a female donor with early-stage non-small cell lung cancer.

The table lists this clonotype with a few counts. V is TRBV10-3 and J is TRBJ2-3; 7 bases are a match to TRBD1. CDR3 length equals 16 residues. Germline CDR1 ENHRY, CDR2 SYGVKD. With 0 bases clipped from V and 5 bases from J, the junction kept 8 bases outside the gene matches. CDR3 sequence reads: CAISESGTVSRDTQYF. CDR3 in DNA: TGTGCCATCAGTGAGTCGGGGACAGTAAGCCGAGATACGCAGTATTTT.

This clonotype was found a few times. The rearrangement uses TRBV4-3 and TRBJ2-6, with D possibly TRBD1 on 6 matching bases. Germline V lookup: CDR1 LGHNA, CDR2 YSLEER. This CDR3 comprises 18 residues. V shed 4 bases and J shed 0 bases, with 16 bases lying between them. This CDR3 is CASSRETGPISGANVLTF. The CDR3 nucleotides read TGCGCCAGCAGCCGAGAAACAGGGCCCATCTCTGGGGCCAACGTCCTGACTTTC.

This clonotype is medium-sized. The CDR3 sequence is CASSLLAGGTDTQYF. The CDR3 DNA reads as TGTGCCAGCAGCTTGCTAGCGGGGGGCACAGATACGCAGTATTTT. V is TRBV7-9 and J is TRBJ2-3; 10 bases align to TRBD2. V shed 3 bases, J shed 1 base, and the junction held 1 base outside the gene matches. Germline lookup yields CDR1 SEHNR and CDR2 FQNEAQ (reference sequence). This CDR3 has 15 residues.

This clonotype was seen only a few times. The chain combines TRBV4-1 with TRBJ1-3; D not resolved. From germline, CDR1 is MGHRA and CDR2 YSYEKL. V was trimmed by 0 bases and J by 5 bases, leaving 17 bases between them. The CDR3 extends over 17 amino acids. CDR3 amino acids: CASSQERQPLGRNTIYF. The CDR3 coding sequence is TGCGCCAGCAGCCAAGAGCGGCAGCCTCTTGGTAGAAACACCATATATTTT.

The chain combines TRBV5-1 with TRBJ1-1, with D possibly matching TRBD1 (5 bases). CDR3 length: 14 amino acids. Trimming stripped 4 bases from V and 3 bases from J, with 13 bases between. The germline V gene has CDR1 SGHRS and CDR2 YFSETQ. CDR3 residues: CASSGGATDTEAFF. The DNA for the CDR3 is TGCGCCAGCAGCGGCGGGGCAACGGACACTGAAGCTTTCTTT.

This clonotype was observed at least ten times. For the CDR3, the DNA is TGCAGCGTTCCCGTGGGGGTGGGCTACACCTTC. Its translation: CSVPVGVGYTF. The chain recombines TRBV29-1 with TRBJ1-2; a weak D match, TRBD1 (5 bases). Germline CDR1 is SQVTM and CDR2 is ANQGSEA. This CDR3 has 11 residues. Trimming left V 5 bases short and J 8 bases short, with 12 bases between.

In this sample, this clonotype turned up many times. At one of its ends the junction is not consistent with the germline gene, which may arise from a read error. The chain combines TRBV4-1 with TRBJ2-3; tentatively, D is TRBD2 (5 bases). Germline CDR1 reads MGHRA; CDR2 reads YSYEKL. The CDR3 has 17 amino acids. The DNA of the CDR3 is TGCGCCAGCAGCCAAGCAACAGATGAGGCTAGCACGGATACGCAGTATTTT. This gives the protein CASSQATDEASTDTQYF.

This clonotype was picked up many times. The genes are TRBV6-2 or TRBV6-3 and TRBJ2-2; TRBD2 matches 14 bases. The CDR3 loop spans 17 amino acids. The V segment lost 9 bases and the J segment 4 bases; nucleotides outside the gene matches: 10. The V gene's germline CDR1 is MNHEY and CDR2 SVGEGT. DNA for the CDR3: TGTGCCAGTCAACGGACTAGCGGGGGGCCGATCACCGGGGAGCTGTTTTTT. Amino acids: CASQRTSGGPITGELFF.

This clonotype was seen repeatedly, ten times or more. This chain joins TRBV12-3 or TRBV12-4 and TRBJ2-7, with unresolved D. V was shortened by 5 bases and J by 0 bases, with 11 bases between the two germline ends. This CDR3 region has 14 residues. CDR3 in amino acids: CASSGSGGSYEQYF. The CDR3, as DNA: TGTGCCAGCAGTGGGTCGGGCGGCTCCTACGAGCAGTACTTC.

The sample holds many counts of this clonotype. The V call is TRBV6-5, the J call TRBJ1-5; possible D gene TRBD1, 6 bases. The CDR3 is made up of 15 amino acids. Trimming took 6 bases from V and 1 from J, leaving 13 bases between them. CDR1 is MNHEY, CDR2 SVGAGI, per germline. As DNA, the CDR3 is TGTGCCAGCAGCCTCTATGGGGGCAGCAATCAGCCCCAGCATTTT. Translating it yields CASSLYGGSNQPQHF.

A remark on this clonotype: At one of its ends the junction is not consistent with the germline gene, which may arise from a read error. The rearrangement joins TRBV5-6 to TRBJ1-2; D gene ambiguous. The germline gives CDR1 SGHDT, CDR2 YYEEEE. This CDR3 has 15 amino acids. CDR3 region: CVSSLDRAAVYGYTF. For the CDR3, the DNA is TGTGTCAGCAGCCTAGACCGGGCGGCAGTCTATGGCTACACCTTC.

The chain links TRBV7-2 to TRBJ2-1; 7 bases match TRBD2. CDR1 and CDR2 (germline): SGHTA, FQGNSA. V was pared by 6 bases and J by 13 bases, with 6 bases of the junction left unmatched. This CDR3 is 11 amino acids long. CDR3 coding DNA: TGTGCCAGCAGTTACGGGGGGATACAGTTCTTC. It specifies CASSYGGIQFF.

This clonotype was counted ten times or more. This rearrangement joins TRBV20-1 to TRBJ2-4, with D perhaps being TRBD1 or TRBD2 (6 bases each). CDR3 length equals 17 residues. The V gene lost 1 base and the J gene lost 6 bases, with 22 bases spanning the gap. CDR1 is DFQATT, CDR2 SNEGSKA, per germline (reference sequence). The DNA for the CDR3 is TGCAGTGCTAGAGGCATACAGGACTACGAGGGGGGAAACATTCAGTACTTC. It specifies CSARGIQDYEGGNIQYF.

This clonotype was detected a few times. This chain joins TRBV28 and TRBJ2-7; the D gene is possibly TRBD1 (6 bases). V was shortened by 3 bases and J by 0 bases, with 15 bases between the two germline ends. This CDR3 contains 16 residues. CDR1 and CDR2 from the germline V gene are MDHEN and SYDVKM. In DNA form, the CDR3 reads TGTGCCAGCAGTTTCTCGGGTCAGACAGGCTCCTACGAGCAGTACTTC. Protein sequence: CASSFSGQTGSYEQYF.

V gene TRBV27 combines with J gene TRBJ2-1, with 10 bases fitting TRBD1. This CDR3 spans 14 amino acids. J was trimmed by 6 bases and V by 1 base; bases with no gene match: 0. Germline CDR1 is MNHEY and CDR2 is SMNVEV (reference sequence). CDR3 nucleotides: TGTGCCAGCAGTTTATGGACAGGGGGCAATGAGCAGTTCTTC. It encodes CASSLWTGGNEQFF.

This clonotype was counted only a few times. The chain uses TRBV28 and TRBJ1-2; D might be TRBD1 (5 bases). The CDR3 has 12 amino acids. V dropped 10 bases and J dropped 8 bases, with 17 bases sitting between them. The V gene's germline CDR1 is MDHEN and CDR2 SYDVKM. CDR3 nucleotide sequence: TGTGCCACCGGAACAACCCGGGGGGGCTACACCTTC. This codes for CATGTTRGGYTF.

In this sample, this clonotype turned up a few times. The genes are TRBV25-1 and TRBJ1-2; no clear D gene. The CDR3 runs to 17 residues. V shed 2 bases and J shed 4 bases, with 20 bases lying between them. CDR1 MGHDK and CDR2 SYGVNS come from the germline V gene. Here the CDR3 DNA reads TGTGCCAGCAGTGAAGGGGTAGGCGGGATAGACCGCTATGGCTACACCTTC. It translates to CASSEGVGGIDRYGYTF.

The chain couples TRBV20-1 to TRBJ2-7, with 7 bases that match TRBD2. Germline lookup yields CDR1 DFQATT and CDR2 SNEGSKA (reference sequence). Trimming cost V 3 bases and J 6 bases; bases outside gene matches: 14. This CDR3 region has 15 residues. In nucleotides, the CDR3 is TGCAGTGCTAGCCCTACCAGACTAGCTCCCGGCGAGCAGTACTTC. Encoded protein: CSASPTRLAPGEQYF.

V gene TRBV6-6 combines with J gene TRBJ2-7; possible D gene TRBD2, 5 bases. The CDR3 sequence is 11 residues long. V was shortened by 6 bases and J by 4 bases, with 7 bases between the two germline ends. Germline-derived CDR1 and CDR2 are MNHNY and SVGAGI (reference sequence). CDR3 DNA sequence: TGTGCCAGCAGGAGGGATTACGAGCAGTACTTC. It is translated as CASRRDYEQYF.

A word on this clonotype: This may arise from a read error, as a much more abundant clone is one base away. The V and J genes are TRBV19 and TRBJ1-5, with 7 positions matching TRBD1. CDR1 is LNHDA and CDR2 is SQIVND in the germline V gene (reference sequence). V lost 10 bases and J lost 4; bases outside the gene matches: 7. The CDR3 extends over 13 amino acids. CDR3 DNA: TGTGCCACCCACGGACAGGCAAATCAGCCCCAGCATTTT. Encoded protein: CATHGQANQPQHF.

The chain carries TRBV28 and TRBJ2-3; weak D call: TRBD2 (5 bases). With 5 bases removed from V and 6 bases from J, the gap between germline ends came to 18 bases. Germline loops: CDR1 MDHEN, CDR2 SYDVKM. This CDR3 has 15 residues. As DNA, the CDR3 is TGTGCCAGCAGTCAGGACTCCCCCTTGACGGATACGCAGTATTTT. It is translated as CASSQDSPLTDTQYF.